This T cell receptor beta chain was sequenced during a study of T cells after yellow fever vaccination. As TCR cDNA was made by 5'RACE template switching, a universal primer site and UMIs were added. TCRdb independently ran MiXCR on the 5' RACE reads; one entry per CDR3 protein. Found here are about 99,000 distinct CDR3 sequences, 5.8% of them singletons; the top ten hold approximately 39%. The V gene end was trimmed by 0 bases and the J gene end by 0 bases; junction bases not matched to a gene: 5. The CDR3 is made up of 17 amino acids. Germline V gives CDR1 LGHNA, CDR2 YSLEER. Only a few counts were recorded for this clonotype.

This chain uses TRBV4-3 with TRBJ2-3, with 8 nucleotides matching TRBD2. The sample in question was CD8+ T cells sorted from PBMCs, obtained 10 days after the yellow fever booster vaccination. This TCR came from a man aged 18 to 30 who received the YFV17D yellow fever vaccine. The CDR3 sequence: CASSQDAAGVSTDTQYF. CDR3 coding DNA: TGCGCCAGCAGCCAAGATGCAGCGGGGGTCAGCACAGATACGCAGTATTTT.